The 8 T cell receptor beta chains below come from one sample, sequenced in a study of cytomegalovirus exposure and HLA in healthy donors. PCR amplification relied on 60 Vbeta primers (plus 13 Jbeta primers). Repertoires were generated with immunoSEQ multiplex PCR, while TCRdb's copy carries only in-frame clones and drops some. The sample consists of approximately 170,000 clones, approximately 80% of them appearing once. The source material was PBMCs. The receptors shown here come from a woman between 18 and 29 years old in good health and CMV-seronegative.

The chain carries TRBV5-1 and TRBJ2-7; 11 nucleotides align to TRBD1. The germline CDR1 and CDR2 sequences are SGHRS and YFSETQ. The CDR3 runs 16 residues. V shed 1 base and J 3 bases; nucleotides not matched to a gene: 6. The CDR3 is CASSLNSGTGGYEQYF. The CDR3 DNA is TGCGCCAGCAGCTTGAACTCTGGGACAGGGGGCTACGAGCAGTACTTC.

This clone showed up just a few times. V is TRBV6-5 and J is TRBJ1-2, with 8 bases fitting TRBD1. Trimming at V came to 6 bases and at J to 2 bases, leaving 5 bases not matched to a gene. CDR3 size: 14 residues. Germline lookup yields CDR1 MNHEY and CDR2 SVGAGI. The CDR3 bases are TGTGCCAGCAGATTCCGGACAGGGAACTATGGCTACACCTTC. Encoded protein: CASRFRTGNYGYTF.

CDR3 DNA: TGTGCCAGCAGTCCCGGACTAGCGGGAGTCATATTGTACTTC. It yields the protein CASSPGLAGVILYF. This rearrangement joins TRBV27 to TRBJ2-4; 13 nucleotides agree with TRBD2. This CDR3 spans 14 amino acids. J gave up 15 bases and V 5 bases, and 10 bases lay outside the gene matches. Germline CDR1 MNHEY, CDR2 SMNVEV (reference sequence).

This chain joins TRBV10-2 and TRBJ2-1; the match to TRBD2 covers 8 bases. The J segment lost 4 bases and the V segment lost 4 bases, leaving 12 bases of the junction unmatched. Germline V gives CDR1 WSHSY, CDR2 SAAADI. This CDR3 contains 17 residues. Here the CDR3 DNA reads TGCGCCAGCAGTGGCCGGGGAGCGGGAGAGGGATACAATGAGCAGTTCTTC. It is translated as CASSGRGAGEGYNEQFF.

DNA for the CDR3: TGCGCCAGCAGCCCTTACGCGGGCAGGGGGTTTAATGAAAAACTGTTTTTT. Translated: CASSPYAGRGFNEKLFF. The chain combines TRBV4-1 with TRBJ1-4, with 7 positions matching TRBD1. CDR1 is MGHRA, CDR2 YSYEKL, per germline. This CDR3 contains 17 residues. Losses at the gene ends were 4 bases for V and 4 bases for J; bases not matched to a gene: 12.

The chain carries TRBV28 and TRBJ1-1, with TRBD1 as a possible D gene (5 bases). V was trimmed by 6 bases and J by 7 bases, leaving 15 bases between them. Germline V lookup: CDR1 MDHEN, CDR2 SYDVKM. CDR3 length: 13 residues. Here the CDR3 DNA reads TGTGCCAGCAGAACATGGGGCGGGGATGAAGCTTTCTTT. Protein sequence: CASRTWGGDEAFF.

The rearrangement joins TRBV5-1 to TRBJ2-1; tentative D call: TRBD1 (6 bases). Germline V CDR1 and CDR2: SGHRS, YFSETQ. The CDR3 is made up of 14 amino acids. Trimming cost V 4 bases and J 6 bases, with 14 bases left between them. The CDR3 spells CASSRGLGANEQFF. CDR3 DNA sequence: TGCGCCAGCAGCCGAGGGTTGGGGGCCAATGAGCAGTTCTTC.

The chain's CDR3 is CAIRPATGSISYEQYF. The CDR3 region has the DNA TGTGCCATCAGGCCGGCGACAGGAAGTATCTCCTACGAGCAGTACTTC. The V and J genes are TRBV10-3 and TRBJ2-7, with D possibly TRBD1 on 6 matching bases. The ends were cut back, 6 bases at V and 0 bases at J, with 18 bases in the middle. Germline V CDR1 and CDR2: ENHRY, SYGVKD. The CDR3 is 16 residues long.